The clone carrying this T cell receptor beta chain showed up many times. Its antigen is undetermined. The data originate from a study of neurological immune-mediated disorders. CDR3 length: 14 amino acids. With 3 bases clipped from V and 6 bases from J, the junction kept 8 bases outside the gene matches. Looked up from germline, CDR1 is DFQATT and CDR2 is SNEGSKA (reference sequence). Points from the study as a whole: Phylogenetically, 18 of 34 multiple sclerosis patients' repertoires fell into one related-CDR3 cluster, a possible signature. There was no clinical or MRI feature that was associated with the multiple sclerosis repertoire cluster. HTLV-1-associated myelopathy ranked highest for TCR clonal expansion and multiple sclerosis lowest, beneath healthy controls.

From the 5' RACE reads, TCRdb called clonotypes with MiXCR, one entry per CDR3 protein. The sample shows tens of thousands of distinct CDR3 sequences, around 4.3% of them seen only once. This receptor was taken from an older woman with multiple sclerosis. The J gene is TRBJ2-3, the V gene TRBV20-1; 8 bases agree with TRBD2. Sequences were obtained from PBMCs. The CDR3 DNA reads TGCAGTGCTAGCCAAGCGGGAGCTGAGGATACGCAGTATTTT. It translates to CSASQAGAEDTQYF.